This entry lists 15 T cell receptor beta chains sequenced from one sample in a study of T-cell reconstitution after alpha-beta-depleted transplantation in children. A TCRbeta library incorporating unique molecular identifiers was prepared. TCRdb independently ran MiXCR on the PCR reads; one entry per CDR3 protein. The table includes roughly 500,000 distinct CDR3 sequences, around a third detected once. This specimen consisted of PBMCs from the stem cell graft donor, obtained from the stem cell graft. These receptors all stem from a human donor who donated a stem cell graft to a child with aplastic anemia.

This clonotype appeared once. The chain employs TRBV5-4 and TRBJ1-5; D uncertain. Germline loops: CDR1 SGHNT, CDR2 YYREEE (reference sequence). This CDR3 region has 14 residues. V lost 2 bases and J 3 bases, leaving 9 bases between the germline ends. This chain's CDR3 is CASSFSPVNQPQHF. In nucleotides, the CDR3 is TGTGCCAGCAGCTTCTCACCGGTCAATCAGCCCCAGCATTTT. Full variable domain (rest looked up from reference TRBV5-4 and TRBJ1-5): ETGVTQSPTHLIKTRGQQVTLRCSSQSGHNTVSWYQQALGQGPQFIFQYYREEENGRGNFPPRFSGLQFPNYSSELNVNALELDDSALYLCASSFSPVNQPQHFGDGTRLSIL.

The chain has TRBV6-1 and TRBJ2-2; D gene uncertain. V was trimmed by 6 bases and J by 5 bases, leaving 13 bases between them. CDR3 size: 14 residues. The germline V gene has CDR1 MNHNS and CDR2 SASEGT. CDR3 bases: TGTGCCAGCAGAATGGGAATAGAGACCGGGGAGCTGTTTTTT. It yields the protein CASRMGIETGELFF.

The sample holds a few counts of this clonotype. J is TRBJ2-7 and V is TRBV5-8; TRBD1 aligns across 8 bases. The V segment lost 2 bases and the J segment 4 bases; nucleotides outside the gene matches: 2. Germline CDR1 SGHTS, CDR2 YDEGEE. The CDR3 covers 13 residues. The DNA of the CDR3 is TGTGCCAGCAGCTTCCGACAGGGGTACGAGCAGTACTTC. Its protein product is CASSFRQGYEQYF.

This clonotype was counted a few times. J is TRBJ1-4 and V is TRBV20-1; D unresolved. CDR1 DFQATT and CDR2 SNEGSKA come from the germline V gene (reference sequence). V shed 4 bases and J shed 10 bases, with 22 bases lying between them. CDR3 size: 15 residues. The CDR3 region has the DNA TGCAGTGCTACCCCCCAGGCGATTCATGATGGAAAACTGTTTTTT. Amino acids: CSATPQAIHDGKLFF.

This clonotype was picked up a small number of times. V and J are TRBV10-3 and TRBJ2-7; D not certain. This CDR3 has 15 residues. Germline lookup yields CDR1 ENHRY and CDR2 SYGVKD. The V and J ends lost 6 bases and 6 bases respectively, with 21 bases between them. Here the CDR3 DNA reads TGTGCCATCAGCCAAGATACCGGGCCCAAATTCGAGCAGTACTTC. Protein product: CAISQDTGPKFEQYF.

At least ten counts were recorded for this clonotype. V usage is TRBV18 and J usage is TRBJ1-1; 8 bases match TRBD1. From germline, CDR1 is KGHSH and CDR2 LQKENI. The V and J ends lost 8 bases and 3 bases, in that order; junction bases with no gene match: 5. The CDR3 consists of 13 residues. The CDR3 DNA is TGTGCCAGCAGCCCACAGGGGGACACTGAAGCTTTCTTT. Translation gives CASSPQGDTEAFF. Drawing the rest from reference TRBV18 and TRBJ1-1, the complete variable domain is NAGVMQNPRHLVRRRGQEARLRCSPMKGHSHVYWYRQLPEEGLKFMVYLQKENIIDESGMPKERFSAEFPKEGPSILRIQQVVRGDSAAYFCASSPQGDTEAFFGQGTRLTVV.

V usage is TRBV5-1 and J usage is TRBJ1-1, with TRBD1 matching over 7 bases. Germline V gene sequence: CDR1 SGHRS, CDR2 YFSETQ. Germline trimming cut 0 bases from V and 1 base from J; bases unmatched to any gene: 6. This CDR3 has 16 amino acids. As DNA, the CDR3 is TGCGCCAGCAGCTTGGGTGGCAGGGGGGCGAACACTGAAGCTTTCTTT. Encoded protein: CASSLGGRGANTEAFF.

The chain combines TRBV7-2 with TRBJ2-7; unclear D gene. V was clipped by 4 bases and J by 7 bases, with 17 bases between them. Germline assignment: CDR1 SGHTA and CDR2 FQGNSA. The CDR3 runs 14 residues. The CDR3 loop is CASSYMIGTREQYF. The CDR3 nucleotides read TGTGCCAGCAGCTATATGATCGGCACTCGAGAGCAGTACTTC.

This clonotype was counted only a few times. The V gene is TRBV15, the J gene TRBJ1-1; D is uncertain. Germline CDR1 and CDR2: LNHNV and YYDKDF (reference sequence). Trimming took 4 bases from V and 0 from J, leaving 6 bases between them. The CDR3 consists of 13 residues. Here the CDR3 reads CATSTRLNTEAFF. CDR3 bases: TGTGCCACCAGCACCCGGCTGAACACTGAAGCTTTCTTT.

This clonotype was counted once. The junction departs from the called germline gene at one end, perhaps through a read error. V is TRBV20-1 and J is TRBJ2-5, with D possibly TRBD2 on 5 matching bases. This CDR3 has 14 residues. Germline-derived CDR1 and CDR2 are DFQATT and SNEGSKA (reference sequence). The CDR3 nucleotides read TGCAGTCCTAGGCCCGGGTACGGGGTAGAGACCCAGTACTTC. Translated: CSPRPGYGVETQYF.

This sequence joins TRBV10-3 and TRBJ2-2, with D tentatively TRBD2 (7 bases). There are 16 residues in the CDR3. CDR1 is ENHRY, CDR2 SYGVKD, per germline. Trimming took off 3 bases at V and 4 bases at J, with 15 bases between the two ends. The CDR3 DNA is TGTGCCATCAGTGAAGGGCCAGGGGAGGGCACCGGGGAGCTGTTTTTT. It yields the protein CAISEGPGEGTGELFF.

There are a few counts of this clonotype. The rearrangement uses TRBV12-3 or TRBV12-4 and TRBJ1-6; D is possibly TRBD1 (6 bases). The V and J ends lost 2 bases and 9 bases respectively, with 11 bases between them. The CDR3 runs to 14 residues. In DNA, the CDR3 is TGTGCCAGCAGTTTACAGGGGCGAGCTTCACCCCTCCACTTT. It specifies CASSLQGRASPLHF.

The chain couples TRBV5-1 to TRBJ1-1, with TRBD1 matching over 10 bases. CDR3 length: 15 amino acids. In germline, CDR1 is SGHRS, CDR2 YFSETQ. The ends lost 0 bases at V and 3 bases at J; junction bases unmatched: 2. Here the CDR3 DNA reads TGCGCCAGCAGCTTGGGGACAGGGGGTGACACTGAAGCTTTCTTT. Amino acids: CASSLGTGGDTEAFF.

The chain combines TRBV12-3 or TRBV12-4 with TRBJ1-3; possible D gene TRBD1, 6 bases. This CDR3 is 14 amino acids long. V was clipped by 5 bases and J by 8 bases, with 16 bases between them. DNA for the CDR3: TGTGCCAGCAGTCCTCTCAGGGGTTCGGACACCATATATTTT. Its translation is CASSPLRGSDTIYF.

This clonotype appeared once. The rearrangement joins TRBV6-1 to TRBJ1-2; a weak D match, TRBD1 (6 bases). V lost 6 bases and J lost 1, with 15 bases in between. From germline, CDR1 is MNHNS and CDR2 SASEGT. This CDR3 comprises 15 residues. This CDR3 is CASRHNGQFNYGYTF. Written as DNA, the CDR3 is TGTGCCAGCAGACACAATGGACAGTTTAACTATGGCTACACCTTC.